This paragraph reports one T cell receptor (beta chain). Its recognized antigen is unknown. There are no base qualities to consult, and no much larger clone falls within one base. Receptor amplification or capture employed 5' RACE. The data were produced on an Illumina HiSeq 2500. A second about 7 to 12 cycle PCR used a sample-barcoded 5' primer and a J-beta primer mix. A unique molecular identifier was introduced onto each TCR beta cDNA molecule by a template-switch 5' adaptor carrying 12 random nucleotides. Each sample yielded at least 3 million CDR3-containing paired-end reads. First-strand cDNA was synthesized from all RNA with the Mint cDNA synthesis kit, primed by a TRBC-specific oligonucleotide. Following uracil-DNA glycosylase treatment, a first 18-cycle PCR with universal primers M1SS and BC2_uni_R was performed on all cDNA. In the original analysis: For normalization, 1 million high-quality reads, each with a distinct molecular identifier, were randomly selected from each sample. Reads sharing molecular identifiers were discarded rather than binned into consensus sequences. CDR3 identification, clonotype clustering and error correction used MiTCR with a Q25 quality threshold and the strictest error-elimination algorithm. A nonparametric unseen species model using Euler transformation provided a lower-bound estimate of total TCR beta diversity. Clones were called with MiXCR by TCRdb after fastp trimmed the public reads at Q25, and only in-frame beta chains were retained. Identical CDR3 protein sequences are pooled into one entry, listed with their most common genes and DNA. The V and J calls come from TCRdb's annotation, not from the publication. Recorded for this sample are 950,000 to 1,200,000 distinct CDR3 sequences; about two fifths of them occurred a single time. In total, the top ten clones hold 13% of the sample.

Donors were around 37 systemically healthy Caucasian individuals from Russia aged roughly 6 to 90 years. Around 10 milliliters of peripheral blood were drawn from each donor into EDTA-treated Vacutainer tubes. Ficoll-Paque density-gradient centrifugation was used to isolate PBMCs, with at least 7 million per sample. Total RNA was extracted from PBMCs with Trizol reagent, with at least 6 micrograms obtained per sample. The percentages of naive CD45RAhigh/CD27high T cells were determined by flow cytometry on a PBMC aliquot from every donor. The CDR3 holds 16 amino acids from the cysteine to the phenylalanine. The entry retains the CDR3 DNA only, 48 bases that are in frame from base 1. Relative to germline, V is missing 3 bases and J is missing 3 bases, with 9 bases of the junction outside any gene match. Reading the germline V gene gives CDR1 SGHTA and CDR2 FQGNSA. The data derive from a study of blood T cells in healthy people across ages (dated by TCRdb to 2013 to 2016). At the level of the whole study: In model experiments, template switching captured roughly one uniquely barcoded TCR beta cDNA molecule for every two T cells. The study measured age-related changes in TCR beta repertoire diversity using deep sequencing normalized with unique cDNA molecular identifiers. Donors were grouped into four age groups: young (average 16 years), middle-aged (about 40), aged (approximately 67) and long-lived (just over 80). To avoid experimental bias, donors of different ages were distributed randomly across sequencing lanes. Two additional independent replicas of 1 million unique cDNA reads from the same blood draw were analyzed for two donors (one aged 18 to 29 and one aged 80 or older).

Overall study results and their limits: Observed TCR beta diversity correlated strongly with the percentage of naive T cells measured by flow cytometry. Estimates of total diversity from one million sequenced T cells were regarded as lower bounds and underestimates. The CMV infection status of donors was not known, potentially confounding age-related changes in expanded clonotypes. Since profiling was done on bulk unsorted PBMCs, naive and antigen-experienced compartments could not be conclusively compared. As age increased, observed TCR beta diversity per million T cells dropped in a roughly linear way, and a significant reduction was already evident by age around 41. Compared with the aged group, the long-lived group had more naive CD4+ T cells, fewer expanded clones and increased TCR diversity, suggesting age selection.

Sequenced: blood. The chain couples TRBV7-2 to TRBJ2-3; 7 nucleotides in the junction match TRBD1. This TCR came from a man between 18 and 29 years old in good health. The encoded CDR3 is CASSFPPGQRTDTQYF. At the DNA level, the sequence is TGTGCCAGCAGCTTCCCCCCGGGACAGAGAACAGATACGCAGTATTTT.